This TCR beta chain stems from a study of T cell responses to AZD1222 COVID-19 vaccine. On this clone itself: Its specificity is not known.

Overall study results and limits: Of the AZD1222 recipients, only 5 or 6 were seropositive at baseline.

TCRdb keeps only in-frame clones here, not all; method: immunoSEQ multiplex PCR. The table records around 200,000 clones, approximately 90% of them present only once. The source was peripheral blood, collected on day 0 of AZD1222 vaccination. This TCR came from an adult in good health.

CDR3 amino acids: CASQGRGRTYEQYF. The DNA for the CDR3 is TGTGCCAGCCAAGGTAGGGGGAGGACCTACGAGCAGTACTTC. The chain uses TRBV13 and TRBJ2-7; either TRBD1 or TRBD2 may fit D (6 bases each). The V gene lost 8 bases and the J gene lost 2 bases, with 16 bases spanning the gap. Per germline, CDR1 PRHDT and CDR2 FYEKMQ (reference sequence). The CDR3 runs 14 residues.